This T cell receptor (beta chain) is drawn from a study of beta chain features in type 1 diabetes. Looking at the study overall: Healthy donors, compared against patients, showed similar age, gender and cell yields. Whole-study results and caveats: The study found moderately but significantly shorter TCRB CDR3s in all four CD4+ subsets of Type 1 diabetes patients. PCR might preferentially amplify shorter templates, equally in patients and controls. Individuals with type 1 diabetes displayed fewer insertions and more deletions at VDJ junctions. An over-representation of cells with high TCR expression could result from cDNA sequencing.

The CDR3 consists of 15 residues. Germline V lookup: CDR1 MDHEN, CDR2 SYDVKM. V lost 3 bases and J lost 4, with 15 bases in between. Reverse transcription of all isolated RNA meant that expressed TCRB transcripts were sequenced. Data came from immunoSEQ multiplex PCR; TCRdb stores just in-frame clones and leaves some out. The repertoire has about 700,000 clones, around an eighth of them found once; the top ten carry about 0.02%. This clone has just a few counts. Its specificity is unknown. The rearrangement links TRBV28 to TRBJ1-2; no firm D call. The specimen was naive CD4+ T cells from blood. This clonotype originated in a young man with type 1 diabetes. The CDR3 DNA is TGTGCCAGCAGTTTTTCGGAGTTCATCTCCTATGGCTACACCTTC. It is translated as CASSFSEFISYGYTF.